The next 3 T cell receptor beta chains were all read from a single sample in a study of human T cells and chemical hapten exposure. In TCRdb, the RACE reads were re-called with MiXCR into one record per CDR3 protein. The sample holds roughly 64,000 distinct CDR3 sequences, roughly 12% seen once. Time point: pre-sensitization, week 0. The treatment is: therapeutic diphenylcyclopropenone sensitization with weekly scalp DPC. The sequencing used whole blood, collected in connection with sensitization to the hapten diphenylcyclopropenone (DPC). These receptors were collected from a woman in her forties with alopecia areata. Some clones in this sample may be carry-over from other donors' samples.

This clonotype was detected ten times or more. The chain uses TRBV3-1 and TRBJ1-5; D not certain. V dropped 1 base and J dropped 7 bases, with 8 bases sitting between them. The CDR3 totals 13 residues. In germline, CDR1 is LGHDT, CDR2 YNNKEL (reference sequence). The CDR3, as DNA: TGTGCCAGCAGCCAAGGTCGATGGCAGCCCCAGCATTTT. It yields the protein CASSQGRWQPQHF.

This chain connects TRBV6-2 or TRBV6-3 to TRBJ2-7; 7 nucleotides agree with TRBD1. V trimming: 2 bases; J trimming: 4 bases; junction bases outside the gene matches: 14. The CDR3 extends over 17 amino acids. Germline lookup yields CDR1 MNHEY and CDR2 SVGEGT. The CDR3 loop reads CASSYPPGDRGHYEQYF. The CDR3, as DNA: TGTGCCAGCAGTTACCCGCCCGGGGATAGGGGGCATTACGAGCAGTACTTC.

In this sample, this clonotype turned up many times. The junction shows a germline mismatch at one end, possibly a read error. The gene calls are TRBV3-1 and TRBJ2-2, with a tentative D call TRBD2 (6 bases). The CDR3 contains 14 residues. The germline CDR1 and CDR2 sequences are LGHDT and YNNKEL (reference sequence). The CDR3 reads CATSSGWGTGELFF. CDR3 DNA sequence: TGTGCCACCAGCAGCGGGTGGGGCACCGGGGAGCTGTTTTTT.